This T cell receptor beta chain was captured in a study of blood T cell repertoires in COVID-19. Germline CDR1 KGHSH, CDR2 LQKENI. The CDR3 has 16 amino acids. V trimming: 3 bases; J trimming: 6 bases; junction bases outside the gene matches: 11. Method: immunoSEQ multiplex PCR; TCRdb's copy keeps in-frame clones and lacks some. Among a few hundred thousand clones listed, over 75% were seen once. The clonotype was recovered from a human donor in a cohort sampled during active COVID-19. Sequenced: peripheral blood. This chain uses TRBV18 with TRBJ1-1, with 9 bases aligning to TRBD1. CDR3 loop: CASSPRQGGYGAEAFF. The CDR3 DNA reads as TGTGCCAGCTCACCGCGACAGGGGGGGTACGGGGCTGAAGCTTTCTTT.